The source of this TCR beta chain is a study of response to subunit inactivated influenza vaccine. A few counts support this clonotype. As yet, its antigen is unknown. CDR1 and CDR2 (germline): SGHRS, YFSETQ. The CDR3 runs to 14 residues. V was clipped by 5 bases and J by 2 bases, with 13 bases between them. TCRdb itself ran the RT-PCR reads through MiXCR, one entry per CDR3 protein. The sample shows 650,000 or so distinct CDR3 sequences, 14% of them seen only once. Broader study findings: Authors suggested that a seasonal influenza vaccination recruits few new T cells each time.

This chain connects TRBV5-1 to TRBJ1-2; D gene uncertain. The sample consisted of PBMCs from blood, taken approximately 15 days before vaccination. This receptor was identified in a man aged 50-59 years who received an inactivated influenza vaccine. CDR3 sequence reads: CASSRGLENYGYTF. In DNA form, the CDR3 reads TGCGCCAGCAGTAGAGGGTTGGAAAACTATGGCTACACCTTC.